This TCR beta chain originates from a study of Ad26.COV2.S vaccination and SARS-CoV-2 variants listed by TCRdb under 2021. With respect to the entire study: Donors in the vaccine arm were drawn from COV1001, a multicentre, randomized, double-blind, placebo-controlled phase I-IIa trial testing Ad26.COV2.S in healthy adults. Ad26.COV2.S was administered intramuscularly at 5 x 10^10 or 1 x 10^11 viral particles, either as a single shot or as two shots given 56 days apart. TCRbeta repertoire sequencing served as the tool for gauging how specific and how broad the SARS-CoV-2-reactive T cell receptors were following Ad26.COV2.S vaccination. A total of 32 samples were included in the TCR-sequenced set, comprising around 20 Ad26.COV2.S vaccine recipients, 5 placebo recipients and 8 SARS-CoV-2 convalescent individuals. Trial participants were randomized into five groups of five, in which low-dose or high-dose Ad26.COV2.S was given once or twice, or placebo was given on both occasions. Throughout the experiments and outcome assessment, investigators stayed blinded to trial group allocation.

TCRbeta CDR3 regions were sequenced with the immunoSEQ Assay. After extraction, genomic DNA underwent amplification by bias-controlled multiplex PCR, followed by high-throughput sequencing. As for the original processing: Collapsing and filtering of sequences were performed to quantify the absolute abundance of each unique TCRbeta CDR3 region. T cell fraction was estimated by normalizing TCRbeta template counts to usable DNA, with usable DNA measured through amplification of reference genes found in all nucleated cells. Repertoire TCRs were annotated as SARS-CoV-2-specific by exact matching of V gene, CDR3 amino acid sequence and J gene to a known reactive TCR set. The reference SARS-CoV-2 TCR set was obtained from MIRA and was filtered for enrichment in COVID-19-positive ImmuneCODE repertoires, whereby public or cross-reactive TCRs were removed. Based on the MIRA antigens, annotated TCRs were further analysed at the level of specific ORF or position within ORF. Depth was the summed frequency of annotated unique rearrangements, while breadth was defined as annotated unique rearrangements over total unique productive rearrangements. Two-sided Wilcoxon rank-sum tests were used to compare TCR breadth between groups. TCRdb holds this immuneACCESS table with in-frame rearrangements only. Some clones are missing; in checked studies, unresolved V genes explain under half, and the rest has no known cause. The V and J calls and clone size come from that table; D and trimming were worked out from the DNA. This sample gives 300,000 to 400,000 clones in total; around 89% of them show up just once. In total, the top ten clones hold approximately 5.9% of the sample.

The full study reports these points: Substantial breadth of spike-specific CD8+ and CD4+ T cell responses was reported after vaccination. Spike-specific TCR breadth was higher in Ad26.COV2.S recipients than in placebo recipients (P = 0.0014). The study was not powered to compare responses between vaccine doses or regimens. The authors noted that the TCR breadth and depth analyses may have underestimated total T cell responses. Comparable non-spike TCR breadth was observed between vaccine and placebo recipients, consistent with only spike being contained in the vaccine.

Reading the label with the study, this specimen's treatment or condition is: some 20 received Ad26.COV2.S at low or high dose, single or two shots; roughly five received placebo; per-sample allocation not given. For vaccine and placebo recipients, repertoires were sequenced using samples collected on day 63 after the first injection. In Cohort 1b, around 23 adults aged 18-55 years were enrolled at a single site in Boston, USA, between 29 July and 7 August 2020. As a vaccine, Ad26.COV2.S was a replication-incompetent adenovirus type 26 vector that expressed a prefusion-stabilized SARS-CoV-2 spike protein derived from the original Wuhan strain. The CDR3 runs 13 amino acids, cysteine and phenylalanine included. Only the CDR3 part of the read is kept: 39 bases, read in frame from the first base. CDR1 and CDR2 are drawn from the germline V gene: MGHDK, SYGVNS. Trimming at the junction amounts to 7 bases on V and 9 bases on J, and the germline ends lie 16 bases apart.

As to this clone: The target of this receptor is not known. No base quality information exists; no much larger clone differs at one position.

Recombination linked TRBV25-1 to TRBJ2-1; tentative D gene TRBD2, with 5 bases matching. The receptor comes from a person between 18 and 59 years old who received the Ad26.COV2.S COVID-19 vaccine or a placebo. The sample was peripheral blood, taken in a trial of Ad26.COV2.S vaccine versus placebo. The CDR3 amino acid sequence is: CASKREWPLEQFF. Read as DNA, the sequence is TGTGCCAGCAAGAGGGAATGGCCGCTTGAGCAGTTCTTC.